This entry concerns a single T cell receptor beta chain. This entry comes from a study of blood T cell repertoires in COVID-19. Background on the study: Specimens from acute and convalescent COVID-19 originated in the United States, Italy and Spain. Sources were T cells, B-cell-depleted T cells, or PBMCs; the material itself was cDNA or gDNA.

Germline V gene lookup returns CDR1 SGDLS and CDR2 YYNGEE. Trimming removed 0 bases at V and 1 base at J, with 4 bases between. The CDR3 consists of 13 residues. In the original workflow: Cell counts per sample came from amplifying reference gene primers. Here immunoSEQ multiplex PCR was the method, and the copy in TCRdb shows in-frame clones only, minus some. From that table come the V and J calls and clone size; the DNA was used to work out D and trimming. The sample has approximately 30,000 clones, approximately 81% seen once. This sequence joins TRBV9 and TRBJ1-1; the D is unclear. This TCR was recovered from a man in his fifties with active or convalescent COVID-19. Sample: peripheral blood. The CDR3 spells CASSVARNTEAFF. The CDR3 region has the DNA TGTGCCAGCAGCGTAGCTCGGAACACTGAAGCTTTCTTT.